What follows is one T cell receptor beta chain and its context. The data derive from a study of identical twins. CDR3 length: 11 residues. Trimming stripped 5 bases from V and 10 bases from J, with 11 bases between. Germline CDR1 is KGHDR and CDR2 is SFDVKD. One entry per CDR3 protein, called by TCRdb with MiXCR from the 5' RACE reads. Of around 1.7 million distinct CDR3 sequences listed, under 35% are singletons. The chain is built from TRBV24-1 and TRBJ2-7; unclear D gene. The sequence came from a newborn girl in good health. Material: cord blood. CDR3 sequence: CATSGQEAQYF. CDR3 DNA sequence: TGTGCCACCAGTGGTCAAGAGGCCCAGTACTTC.